Ten or more counts support the clone carrying this T cell receptor (beta chain). What it recognizes is unknown. In germline, CDR1 is MDHEN, CDR2 SYDVKM. Trimming pared 1 base from V and 3 bases from J, leaving 16 bases between. This CDR3 spans 17 amino acids. This record belongs to a study of CD8 T cells in ankylosing spondylitis. Regarding the study as a whole: Seven or eight highly homologous variants made up a TCR beta motif, and this motif appeared characteristic of ankylosing spondylitis blood.

TCRdb redid the calling of the 5' RACE reads with MiXCR, one entry per CDR3 protein. The sample holds some 220,000 distinct CDR3 sequences, 5.5% to 7.5% seen once. The specimen sequenced was blood, either unsorted or a sorted T cell fraction (not recorded which). The chain employs TRBV28 and TRBJ1-3; tentatively, D is TRBD1 (6 bases). This TCR was recovered from a male donor with ankylosing spondylitis. In DNA, the CDR3 is TGTGCCAGCAGTTTATTGATCCGGGGGCTACTTGGAAACACCATATATTTT. Its translation is CASSLLIRGLLGNTIYF.